This T cell receptor (beta chain) was found in a study of shared clonotypes between healthy human individuals. This clone was recorded only once. Antigen unknown. Each cell subset's genomic DNA was divided evenly among several immunoSEQ plates. About 30,000 T cell genomes, or roughly 200 ng DNA, went into the sorted-subset replicate PCRs. Using immunoSEQ multiplex PCR, the repertoire was profiled, and TCRdb retains in-frame clones only, with some absent. Of over 2 million clones in the sample, 85% to 95% are singletons; the top ten hold roughly 0.13%. The study's findings and limits: Generation probability values for non-shared clonotypes were lower than those for clonotypes shared by all four donors. Compared with memory subsets, naive subsets generally had larger estimated richness.

Germline V CDR1 and CDR2: SGHRS, YFSETQ. This CDR3 has 17 amino acids. V shed 0 bases, J shed 2 bases, and the junction held 4 bases outside the gene matches. Sequencing input: naive CD4+ T cells sorted from blood. Indicated subset: CD45RA+ positively selected. The chain employs TRBV5-1 and TRBJ2-7, with 14 bases identical to TRBD2. This sequence originates from a man younger than 30 in good health. The CDR3 here is CASSLVTSGRDAYEQYF. The CDR3 DNA reads TGCGCCAGCAGCTTGGTGACTAGCGGGAGGGATGCCTACGAGCAGTACTTC.